This record concerns one T cell receptor (beta chain) sequence. Its recognized antigen is unknown. No clone much larger than this one lies a single base away; base qualities are absent. This was a case-control study nested in a cohort of healthcare workers in London, UK, who had nasopharyngeal swab PCR tests and blood samples taken every week. Healthcare workers were recruited during the week of the UK lockdown, between 23 and 31 March 2020, and followed weekly for up to roughly 15 weeks. The library relied on 5' RACE. TCRdb names NextSeq 500 as the instrument used. To correct for sequencing error and PCR bias, the TCR library protocol tagged individual cDNA molecules with unique molecular identifiers. Sequencing covered both TCR alpha and beta chains, and within each sample the abundances of alpha and beta sequences were tightly co-correlated. Regarding the original processing steps: Decombinator V4 was used to annotate the V gene, J gene and CDR3 of the TCR sequences. TCRs were defined as expanded if a significant change between any two time points was detected under a Poisson model with p below 0.0001. TCR abundances were normalised to the total number of TCRs sequenced in each sample and reported as counts per million. MAIT TCRs were defined by TRAV1-2 paired with TRAJ12, TRAJ20 or TRAJ33, and iNKT TCRs by TRAV10 paired with TRAJ18. VDJdb, accessed 1 November 2021, was searched for CMV, EBV and SARS-CoV-2 annotated TCRs, excluding TCRs annotated for multiple antigens. TCRdb's own reprocessing of the public reads used fastp at Q25 and MiXCR and kept productive beta chains. Entries that share a CDR3 protein sequence are merged under the most common genes and DNA. The V and J calls shown here were made by TCRdb, not taken from the authors' results. This sample comprises around 30,000 distinct CDR3 sequences, about 5.5% of them detected only once. The ten largest account for 11% of the sample.

The data were taken from a study of early T cells in non-severe SARS-CoV-2 infection (dated by TCRdb to the early 2020s). About the study as a whole: Because TCR sequencing was done on bulk RNA from unsorted whole blood, the alpha and beta chains could not be paired.

Overall study outcomes, separate from this receptor: VDJdb matching was skewed toward anti-spike CD8 responses, so virus-specific expansions were likely underestimated and private and CD4 specificities were missed.

The CDR3 numbers 10 residues from cysteine through phenylalanine. Only CDR3 DNA remains: 30 bases, in frame from the first base. For CDR1 and CDR2, the germline V gene (reference sequence) lists DFQATT and SNEGSKA. This sequence originates from an adult who was a healthcare worker with PCR-confirmed SARS-CoV-2 infection or an uninfected control (not recorded which). The sample comprised whole blood. This receptor chain uses TRBV20-1 and TRBJ2-7; the D element could tentatively be TRBD1 or TRBD2, as 6 bases agree for each. The DNA reads TGCAGCGGCGGGACAAACGAGCAGTACTTC. This sequence encodes CSGGTNEQYF.